One sample yielded the 32 T cell receptor beta chains listed below, sequenced in a study of cytomegalovirus exposure and HLA in healthy donors. Vbeta (60) and Jbeta (13) primers were used in the PCR. Profiling relied on immunoSEQ multiplex PCR, and the TCRdb table lists in-frame clones only, not all of them. The sample includes more than 120,000 clones, 65% to 90% seen only once; the top ten take less than 3.5%. Specimen: PBMCs. These receptor sequences come from a woman aged 25 to 39 in good health and CMV-seronegative.

V gene TRBV7-8 combines with J gene TRBJ2-2, with D possibly TRBD1 on 5 matching bases. The CDR3 length is 13 residues. Germline CDR1 SGHVS, CDR2 FQNEAQ. Trimming removed 6 bases at V and 4 bases at J, with 9 bases between. The CDR3 DNA sequence: TGTGCCAGCAGGGACAACCTCACCGGGGAGCTGTTTTTT. This translates into CASRDNLTGELFF.

Of note for this clone: This sample includes further DNA sequences coding for the same CDR3. The chain links TRBV15 to TRBJ2-3, with 11 bases matching TRBD2. The CDR3 covers 16 residues. Per germline, CDR1 LNHNV and CDR2 YYDKDF (reference sequence). J was trimmed by 0 bases and V by 5 bases; bases with no gene match: 4. Here the CDR3 DNA reads TGTGCCACCAGCGGGGGACTAGCGGCTAGCACAGATACGCAGTATTTT. It is translated as CATSGGLAASTDTQYF.

This chain connects TRBV27 to TRBJ1-5; the match to TRBD1 covers 7 bases. CDR1 is MNHEY and CDR2 is SMNVEV in the germline V gene (reference sequence). The CDR3 runs to 14 residues. With V trimmed by 5 bases and J by 2 bases, 3 bases remained unmatched. CDR3 sequence: CASSLGTGNQPQHF. In DNA form, the CDR3 reads TGTGCCAGCAGTCTAGGGACAGGCAATCAGCCCCAGCATTTT.

This chain joins TRBV27 and TRBJ2-2; no definite D call. The CDR3 totals 15 residues. Germline V lookup: CDR1 MNHEY, CDR2 SMNVEV (reference sequence). Trimming left V 5 bases short and J 4 bases short, with 14 bases between. The CDR3 reads CASSTKQPGTGELFF. CDR3 nucleotide sequence: TGTGCCAGCAGTACAAAACAGCCTGGCACCGGGGAGCTGTTTTTT.

V and J are TRBV4-1 and TRBJ2-7; TRBD1 might be the D (7 bases). The germline CDR1 and CDR2 sequences are MGHRA and YSYEKL. Between the trimmed V and J ends, which lost 3 bases and 3 bases, there was a span of 15 bases. This CDR3 spans 15 amino acids. The CDR3 bases are TGCGCCAGCAGCCAGTGGCATCAGGGGGGCTACGAGCAGTACTTC. It specifies CASSQWHQGGYEQYF.

The gene calls are TRBV5-6 and TRBJ2-7; the match to TRBD1 covers 9 bases. V lost 2 bases and J lost 4; bases outside the gene matches: 1. CDR1 and CDR2 (germline): SGHDT, YYEEEE. This CDR3 is built from 13 residues. CDR3 bases: TGTGCCAGCAGCTTACAGGGGGCTTACGAGCAGTACTTC. It is translated as CASSLQGAYEQYF.

This clone was found once. The chain combines TRBV5-1 with TRBJ2-1; weak D call: TRBD1 (5 bases). CDR3 size: 15 residues. The germline V gene has CDR1 SGHRS and CDR2 YFSETQ. Trimming took off 0 bases at V and 0 bases at J, with 7 bases between the two ends. In DNA form, the CDR3 reads TGCGCCAGCAGCTTGGGCCAGGGCTCCTACAATGAGCAGTTCTTC. The encoded protein is CASSLGQGSYNEQFF.

This chain connects TRBV19 to TRBJ1-1; tentatively, D is TRBD1 (5 bases). The CDR3 runs to 15 residues. Trimming left V 0 bases short and J 1 base short, with 9 bases between. Germline values: CDR1 LNHDA, CDR2 SQIVND (reference sequence). CDR3 nucleotide sequence: TGTGCCAGTAGTATAGACACAGGCCAGAACACTGAAGCTTTCTTT. Amino acid sequence: CASSIDTGQNTEAFF.

The chain has TRBV21-1 and TRBJ2-5; whether TRBD1, the table's D call, matches the DNA was not checked. TRBV21-1 is described as a pseudogene. CDR3 size: 13 residues. The CDR3 bases are TGTGCCAGCAGCAAAGGGACACAAGAGACCCAGTACTTC. This codes for CASSKGTQETQYF.

The gene calls are TRBV5-4 and TRBJ1-2; D remains ambiguous. The CDR3 extends over 17 amino acids. Trimming removed 4 bases from V and 0 bases from J, with 19 bases in between. CDR1 is SGHNT, CDR2 YYREEE, per germline (reference sequence). CDR3 region: CASSPGSGGSANYGYTF. CDR3 sequence (DNA): TGTGCCAGCAGCCCTGGGAGCGGCGGCAGCGCTAACTATGGCTACACCTTC.

The rearrangement links TRBV20-1 to TRBJ1-2; the D is unclear. Trimming removed 6 bases from V and 8 bases from J, with 13 bases in between. Per germline, CDR1 DFQATT and CDR2 SNEGSKA (reference sequence). This CDR3 is built from 11 residues. The CDR3 DNA reads as TGCAGTGCCCGAGGGTTGGGCGGCTACACCTTC. It encodes CSARGLGGYTF.

The V and J genes are TRBV18 and TRBJ1-2, with D tentatively TRBD1 (5 bases). Between the trimmed V and J ends, which lost 1 base and 8 bases, there was a span of 14 bases. The CDR3 extends over 14 amino acids. CDR1 and CDR2 from the germline V gene are KGHSH and LQKENI. For the CDR3, the DNA is TGTGCCAGCTCACCACGGGGCAGGGATGACGGCTACACCTTC. The encoded protein is CASSPRGRDDGYTF. Full variable domain (remainder filled in from reference TRBV18 and TRBJ1-2): NAGVMQNPRHLVRRRGQEARLRCSPMKGHSHVYWYRQLPEEGLKFMVYLQKENIIDESGMPKERFSAEFPKEGPSILRIQQVVRGDSAAYFCASSPRGRDDGYTFGSGTRLTVV.

J is TRBJ2-1 and V is TRBV4-3; perhaps TRBD1 as D (5 bases). This CDR3 has 15 amino acids. Trimming cost V 0 bases and J 1 base, with 7 bases left between them. Germline-derived CDR1 and CDR2 are LGHNA and YSLEER. CDR3 sequence reads: CASSQDRESYNEQFF. The CDR3 DNA sequence: TGCGCCAGCAGCCAAGACAGGGAATCCTACAATGAGCAGTTCTTC.

V usage is TRBV18 and J usage is TRBJ2-6, with D unresolved. Trimming pared 3 bases from V and 4 bases from J, leaving 13 bases between. The germline V gene encodes CDR1 KGHSH and CDR2 LQKENI. The CDR3 is 16 residues long. For the CDR3, the DNA is TGTGCCAGCTCACCTCCGAATCGGGTCGGGGCCAACGTCCTGACTTTC. Translation: CASSPPNRVGANVLTF.

This sequence joins TRBV11-2 and TRBJ1-6; D call uncertain. CDR3 length: 15 residues. Per the germline V gene, CDR1 is SGHAT and CDR2 is FQNNGV. The ends were cut back, 0 bases at V and 3 bases at J, with 6 bases in the middle. The DNA of the CDR3 is TGTGCCAGCAGCTTAGAAGCCGTCTATAATTCACCCCTCCACTTT. Protein: CASSLEAVYNSPLHF.

The chain has TRBV6-5 and TRBJ1-6; 7 bases are a match to TRBD1. The CDR3 is made up of 15 amino acids. Trimming at V came to 5 bases and at J to 9 bases, leaving 10 bases not matched to a gene. The germline gives CDR1 MNHEY, CDR2 SVGAGI. The CDR3 region has the DNA TGTGCCAGCAGTCAAAACACCGGGACAGTTTCACCCCTCCACTTT. Encoded protein: CASSQNTGTVSPLHF.

The V gene is TRBV19, the J gene TRBJ2-1, with TRBD1 identical over 7 bases. Germline V CDR1 and CDR2: LNHDA, SQIVND (reference sequence). The trim removed 5 bases at V and 8 bases at J, leaving 6 bases unmatched. This CDR3 region has 13 residues. CDR3 amino acids: CASSLDREYEQFF. The DNA for the CDR3 is TGTGCCAGTAGTCTCGACAGGGAATATGAGCAGTTCTTC.

J is TRBJ1-2 and V is TRBV2; D unresolved. The CDR3 runs 14 residues. Trimming pared 6 bases from V and 4 bases from J, leaving 15 bases between. Germline V gene lookup returns CDR1 SNHLY and CDR2 FYNNEI. CDR3: CASRLQESSYGYTF. Here the CDR3 DNA reads TGTGCCAGCAGATTACAAGAATCTTCCTATGGCTACACCTTC.

This rearrangement joins TRBV19 to TRBJ1-2; no clear D gene. The CDR3 runs 14 residues. V dropped 4 bases and J dropped 7 bases, with 16 bases sitting between them. From germline, CDR1 is LNHDA and CDR2 SQIVND (reference sequence). The DNA for the CDR3 is TGTGCCAGTAGTACCGCTCCACCCTTCGGTGGCTACACCTTC. Protein: CASSTAPPFGGYTF.

The chain carries TRBV7-9 and TRBJ2-1, with D maybe TRBD1 (6 bases). The germline gives CDR1 SEHNR, CDR2 FQNEAQ (reference sequence). Trimming stripped 6 bases from V and 0 bases from J, with 24 bases between. The CDR3 loop spans 19 amino acids. In nucleotides, the CDR3 is TGTGCCAGCAGTCCCCCCCGGCACAGGGCCATAAGCTCCTACAATGAGCAGTTCTTC. Translating it yields CASSPPRHRAISSYNEQFF.

The chain's CDR3 is CASSARMAVSTDTQYF. As DNA, the CDR3 is TGTGCCAGCAGCGCCCGCATGGCCGTTAGCACAGATACGCAGTATTTT. The V call is TRBV7-2, the J call TRBJ2-3; D gene ambiguous. The CDR3 contains 16 residues. V lost 5 bases and J lost 0, with 15 bases in between. From germline, CDR1 is SGHTA and CDR2 FQGNSA.

CDR3 loop: CASSRRGLDEQYF. DNA of the CDR3: TGTGCCAGCAGTCGCAGGGGGCTCGACGAGCAGTACTTC. The V call is TRBV27, the J call TRBJ2-7, with TRBD1 identical over 8 bases. Germline CDR1 is MNHEY and CDR2 is SMNVEV (reference sequence). The CDR3 contains 13 residues. The V and J ends lost 5 bases and 5 bases, in that order; junction bases with no gene match: 5.

J is TRBJ1-2 and V is TRBV19; D is possibly TRBD1 (5 bases). The CDR3 loop spans 13 amino acids. With 4 bases removed from V and 4 bases from J, the gap between germline ends came to 10 bases. In germline, CDR1 is LNHDA, CDR2 SQIVND (reference sequence). The DNA for the CDR3 is TGTGCCAGTAGTACCACAGGAACCTATGGCTACACCTTC. This codes for CASSTTGTYGYTF. The whole variable domain, filled in from reference TRBV19 and TRBJ1-2, reads DGGITQSPKYLFRKEGQNVTLSCEQNLNHDAMYWYRQDPGQGLRLIYYSQIVNDFQKGDIAEGYSVSREKKESFPLTVTSAQKNPTAFYLCASSTTGTYGYTFGSGTRLTVV.

A remark on this clone: A read error may account for a junction end that differs from germline. CDR3 in DNA: TGTGCCAGCAGCCAGGGGGCTGGGGTAGTAATAATGTTC. Translation: CASSQGAGVVIMF. The chain couples TRBV28 to TRBJ2-7; 8 positions match TRBD1. CDR1 and CDR2 from the germline V gene are MDHEN and SYDVKM. The CDR3 totals 13 residues.

The CDR3: CAISESGQGNQETQYF. For the CDR3, the DNA is TGTGCCATCAGTGAGTCAGGGCAGGGCAACCAAGAGACCCAGTACTTC. The chain couples TRBV10-3 to TRBJ2-5; D possibly corresponds to TRBD1 (5 bases). Germline CDR1 reads ENHRY; CDR2 reads SYGVKD. V lost 0 bases, J lost 0 bases, and 11 bases lay in between. CDR3 length: 16 amino acids.

This rearrangement joins TRBV4-1 to TRBJ2-1; 7 bases agree with TRBD2. The CDR3 runs to 16 residues. Trimming removed 3 bases from V and 8 bases from J; junction bases left unmatched: 13. Germline values: CDR1 MGHRA, CDR2 YSYEKL. Here the CDR3 reads CASSQIGTTLNDEQFF. The CDR3, as DNA: TGCGCCAGCAGCCAGATCGGGACTACCCTAAACGATGAGCAGTTCTTC.

In the case of this clone: Germline and junction disagree at one end, which may indicate a read error. The sample contains more than one DNA sequence encoding this CDR3. The chain recombines TRBV7-9 with TRBJ1-5; 12 nucleotides line up with TRBD1. The CDR3 has 16 amino acids. Germline V gives CDR1 SEHNR, CDR2 FQNEAQ (reference sequence). In nucleotides, the CDR3 is TGCGCCAGCAGCTTCGCCGGGACAGGGGGCGATCAGCCCCAGCATTTT. This codes for CASSFAGTGGDQPQHF.

This clone has just one count. The V gene is TRBV15, the J gene TRBJ2-5; 9 bases match TRBD1. V was pared by 3 bases and J by 4 bases, with 18 bases of the junction left unmatched. The germline V gene has CDR1 LNHNV and CDR2 YYDKDF (reference sequence). This CDR3 contains 19 residues. CDR3 DNA sequence: TGTGCCACCAGCAGCGAAAGGACAGGGGTTTTTGGGATTTCAGAGACCCAGTACTTC. The encoded protein is CATSSERTGVFGISETQYF.

This sequence joins TRBV29-1 and TRBJ2-5; 10 positions agree with TRBD1. CDR3 length: 14 amino acids. J was trimmed by 7 bases and V by 6 bases; bases with no gene match: 11. Germline assignment: CDR1 SQVTM and CDR2 ANQGSEA. The CDR3 spells CSVDGTGVEGTQYF. CDR3 DNA: TGCAGCGTAGACGGGACAGGGGTTGAAGGGACCCAGTACTTC.

The chain combines TRBV5-4 with TRBJ2-3; 10 bases are shared with TRBD2. J lost 0 bases, V lost 5 bases, and 6 bases had no gene match. From germline, CDR1 is SGHNT and CDR2 YYREEE (reference sequence). The CDR3 is 16 amino acids. CDR3 sequence reads: CASSPTSGLSTDTQYF. As DNA, the CDR3 is TGTGCCAGCAGTCCGACTAGCGGGCTAAGCACAGATACGCAGTATTTT.

This clone occurred a few times. The gene calls are TRBV5-1 and TRBJ1-1; D is perhaps TRBD1 (6 bases). Trimming removed 0 bases from V and 10 bases from J, with 13 bases in between. This CDR3 is built from 13 residues. CDR1 and CDR2 (germline): SGHRS, YFSETQ. The CDR3 region is CASSLATGRAAFF. CDR3 nucleotides: TGCGCCAGCAGCTTGGCGACAGGAAGGGCAGCTTTCTTT.

The chain couples TRBV18 to TRBJ1-1; D is possibly TRBD1 (6 bases). CDR1 and CDR2 (germline): KGHSH, LQKENI. The V end lost 3 bases, the J end lost 7 bases, and 18 bases lay between the germline ends. The CDR3 consists of 15 residues. CDR3 region: CASSPPRDTLDEAFF. The CDR3 DNA is TGTGCCAGCTCACCGCCCCGGGACACCCTAGATGAAGCTTTCTTT.